This TCR beta chain derives from a study of spatial heterogeneity in lung cancer. TCRdb used MiXCR to reprocess the 5' RACE reads, holding one entry per CDR3 protein. Of around 3,900 distinct CDR3 sequences listed, more than 15% are singletons. This clonotype was counted at least ten times. Indicated time point: sample taken at primary tumor resection. Sequencing covered unsorted whole RNA taken from tumor, nontumor lung or frozen PBMC. This CDR3 region has 13 residues. Germline V lookup: CDR1 SGHVS, CDR2 FNYEAQ. V dropped 5 bases and J dropped 5 bases, with 13 bases sitting between them. The genes are TRBV7-6 and TRBJ2-7; maybe TRBD2 (6 bases). This clonotype was sampled from a male donor with early-stage non-small cell lung cancer. The source was PBMCs, collected at surgery. The CDR3 nucleotides are TGTGCCAGCAGCCCCGGGAGCATGGACGAGCAGTACTTC. Translation: CASSPGSMDEQYF.